One sample yielded the 2 T cell receptor beta chains listed below, sequenced in a study of response to subunit inactivated influenza vaccine. One entry per CDR3 protein, called by TCRdb with MiXCR from the RT-PCR reads. The repertoire holds around 480,000 distinct CDR3 sequences, with approximately 17% as singletons. The sequencing here drew on CD4+ T cells sorted from PBMCs, taken around 25 months after vaccination. All receptors derive from a man aged 45 to 70 who received an inactivated influenza vaccine.

The chain recombines TRBV6-5 with TRBJ2-2; D call uncertain. This CDR3 region has 17 residues. Trimming left V 3 bases short and J 0 bases short, with 14 bases between. The germline CDR1 and CDR2 sequences are MNHEY and SVGAGI. CDR3 sequence: CASSYLARRANTGELFF. DNA of the CDR3: TGTGCCAGCAGTTATCTGGCACGAAGGGCGAACACCGGGGAGCTGTTTTTT.

The chain recombines TRBV11-2 with TRBJ2-7; D may be TRBD1 (6 bases). The germline V gene has CDR1 SGHAT and CDR2 FQNNGV. V dropped 3 bases and J dropped 7 bases, with 13 bases sitting between them. The CDR3 has 13 amino acids. The CDR3 region is CASSFGTGWEQYF. CDR3 nucleotides: TGTGCCAGCAGCTTCGGAACAGGGTGGGAGCAGTACTTC.